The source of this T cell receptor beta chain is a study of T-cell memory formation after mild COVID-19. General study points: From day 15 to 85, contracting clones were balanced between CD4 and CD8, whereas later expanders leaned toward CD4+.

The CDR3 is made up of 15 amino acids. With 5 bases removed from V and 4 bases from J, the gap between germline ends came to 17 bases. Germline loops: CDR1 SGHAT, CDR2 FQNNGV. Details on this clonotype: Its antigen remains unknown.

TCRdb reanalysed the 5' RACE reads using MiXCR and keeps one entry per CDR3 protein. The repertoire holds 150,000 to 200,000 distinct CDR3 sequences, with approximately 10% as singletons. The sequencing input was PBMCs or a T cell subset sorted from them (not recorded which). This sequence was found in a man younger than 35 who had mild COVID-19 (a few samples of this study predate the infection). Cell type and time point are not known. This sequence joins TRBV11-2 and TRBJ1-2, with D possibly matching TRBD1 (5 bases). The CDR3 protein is CASSTHQGYGYGYTF. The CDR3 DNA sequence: TGTGCCAGCAGCACGCATCAGGGCTATGGCTATGGCTACACCTTC. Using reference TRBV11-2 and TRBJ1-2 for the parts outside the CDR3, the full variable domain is EAGVAQSPRYKIIEKRQSVAFWCNPISGHATLYWYQQILGQGPKLLIQFQNNGVVDDSQLPKDRFSAERLKGVDSTLKIQPAKLEDSAVYLCASSTHQGYGYGYTFGSGTRLTVV.